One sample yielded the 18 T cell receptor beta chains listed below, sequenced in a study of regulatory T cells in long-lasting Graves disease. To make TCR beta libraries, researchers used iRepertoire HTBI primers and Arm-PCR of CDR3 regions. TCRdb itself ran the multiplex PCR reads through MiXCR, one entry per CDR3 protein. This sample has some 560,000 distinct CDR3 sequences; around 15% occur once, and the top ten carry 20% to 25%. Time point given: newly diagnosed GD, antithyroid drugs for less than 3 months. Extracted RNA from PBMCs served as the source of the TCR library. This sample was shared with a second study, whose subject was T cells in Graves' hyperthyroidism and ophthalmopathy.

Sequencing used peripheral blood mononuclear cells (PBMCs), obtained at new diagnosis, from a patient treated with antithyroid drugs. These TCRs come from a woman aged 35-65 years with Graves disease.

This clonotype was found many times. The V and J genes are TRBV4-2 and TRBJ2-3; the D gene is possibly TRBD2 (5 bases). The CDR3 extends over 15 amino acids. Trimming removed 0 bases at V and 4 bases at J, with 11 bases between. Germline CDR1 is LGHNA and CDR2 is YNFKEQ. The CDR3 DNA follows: TGTGCCAGCAGCCAAGAGAGGCTAGCCGCAGATACGCAGTATTTT. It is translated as CASSQERLAADTQYF.

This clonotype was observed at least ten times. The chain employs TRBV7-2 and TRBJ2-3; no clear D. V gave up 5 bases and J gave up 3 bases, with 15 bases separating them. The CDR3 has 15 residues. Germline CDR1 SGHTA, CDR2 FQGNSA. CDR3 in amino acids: CASSPAPGQTDTQYF. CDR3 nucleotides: TGTGCCAGCAGCCCCGCCCCCGGGCAGACAGATACGCAGTATTTT.

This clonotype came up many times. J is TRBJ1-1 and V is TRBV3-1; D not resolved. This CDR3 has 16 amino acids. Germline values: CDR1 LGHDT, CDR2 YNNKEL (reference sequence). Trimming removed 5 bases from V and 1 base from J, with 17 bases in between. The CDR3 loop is CASSYNPVARNTEAFF. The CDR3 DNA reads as TGTGCCAGCAGCTATAACCCCGTGGCCAGGAACACTGAAGCTTTCTTT.

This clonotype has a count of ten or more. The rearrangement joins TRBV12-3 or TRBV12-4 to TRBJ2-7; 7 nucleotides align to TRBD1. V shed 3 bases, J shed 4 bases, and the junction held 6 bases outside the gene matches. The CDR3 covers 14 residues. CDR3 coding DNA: TGTGCCAGCAGTTTTAACAGGGGACCGTACGAGCAGTACTTC. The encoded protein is CASSFNRGPYEQYF.

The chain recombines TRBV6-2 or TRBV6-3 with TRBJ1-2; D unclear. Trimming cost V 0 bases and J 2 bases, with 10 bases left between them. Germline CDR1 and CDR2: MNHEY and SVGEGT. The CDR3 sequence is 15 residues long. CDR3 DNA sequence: TGTGCCAGCAGTTACTCGGTGCACCAAAACTATGGCTACACCTTC. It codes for CASSYSVHQNYGYTF.

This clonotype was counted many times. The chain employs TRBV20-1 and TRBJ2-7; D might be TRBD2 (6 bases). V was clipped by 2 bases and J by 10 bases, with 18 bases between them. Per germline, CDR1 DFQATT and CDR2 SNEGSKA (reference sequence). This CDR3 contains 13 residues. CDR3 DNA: TGCAGTGCTAGACGGACGGAGGGGTCTCCCCAGTACTTC. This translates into CSARRTEGSPQYF.

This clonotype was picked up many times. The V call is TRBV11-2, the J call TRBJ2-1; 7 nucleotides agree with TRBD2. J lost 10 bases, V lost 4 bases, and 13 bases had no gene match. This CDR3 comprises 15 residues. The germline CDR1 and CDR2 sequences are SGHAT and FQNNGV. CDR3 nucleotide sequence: TGTGCCAGCAGCTCCCTTTGGGGGGTCGGGGGGGAGCAGTTCTTC. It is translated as CASSSLWGVGGEQFF.

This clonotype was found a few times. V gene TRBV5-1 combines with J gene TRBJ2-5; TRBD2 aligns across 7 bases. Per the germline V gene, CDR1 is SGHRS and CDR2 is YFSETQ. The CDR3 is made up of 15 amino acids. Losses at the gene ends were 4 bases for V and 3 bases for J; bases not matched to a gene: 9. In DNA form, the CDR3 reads TGCGCCAGCAGCGGGCCGGGACTAATAAAAGAGACCCAGTACTTC. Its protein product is CASSGPGLIKETQYF.

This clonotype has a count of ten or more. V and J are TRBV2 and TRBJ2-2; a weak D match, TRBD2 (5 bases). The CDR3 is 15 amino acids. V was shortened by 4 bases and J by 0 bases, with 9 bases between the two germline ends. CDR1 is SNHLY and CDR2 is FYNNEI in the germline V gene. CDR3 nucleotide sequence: TGTGCCAGCAGTGTGGAGGTTCCGAACACCGGGGAGCTGTTTTTT. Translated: CASSVEVPNTGELFF.

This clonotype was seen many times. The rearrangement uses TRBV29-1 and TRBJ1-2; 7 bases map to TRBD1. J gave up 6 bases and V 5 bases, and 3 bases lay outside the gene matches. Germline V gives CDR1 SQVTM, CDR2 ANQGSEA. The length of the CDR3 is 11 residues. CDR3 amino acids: CSVWDRDGYTF. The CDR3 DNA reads TGCAGCGTTTGGGACAGAGATGGCTACACCTTC.

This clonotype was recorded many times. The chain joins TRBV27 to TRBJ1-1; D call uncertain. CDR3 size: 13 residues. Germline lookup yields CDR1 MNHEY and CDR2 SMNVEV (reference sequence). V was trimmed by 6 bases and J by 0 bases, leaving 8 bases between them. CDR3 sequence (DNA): TGTGCCAGCAGACCTCATTTGAACACTGAAGCTTTCTTT. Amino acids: CASRPHLNTEAFF.

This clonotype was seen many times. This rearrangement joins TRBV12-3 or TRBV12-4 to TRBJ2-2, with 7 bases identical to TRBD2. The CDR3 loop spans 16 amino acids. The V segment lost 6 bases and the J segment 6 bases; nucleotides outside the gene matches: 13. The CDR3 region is CASRPYGGMTSGELFF. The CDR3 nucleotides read TGTGCCAGCAGGCCCTACGGGGGGATGACCTCCGGGGAGCTGTTTTTT.

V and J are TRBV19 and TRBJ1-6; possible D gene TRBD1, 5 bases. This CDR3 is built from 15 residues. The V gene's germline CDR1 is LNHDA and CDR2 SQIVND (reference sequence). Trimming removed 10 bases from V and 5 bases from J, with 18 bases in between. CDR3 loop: CATSRGPIDNSPLHF. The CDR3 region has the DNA TGTGCCACTTCCCGGGGACCGATAGATAATTCACCCCTCCACTTT.

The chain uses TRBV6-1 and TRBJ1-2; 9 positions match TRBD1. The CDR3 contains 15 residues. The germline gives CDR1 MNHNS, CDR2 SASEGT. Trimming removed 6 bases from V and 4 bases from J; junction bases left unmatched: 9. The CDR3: CASRLPGQGSYGYTF. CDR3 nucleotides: TGTGCCAGCAGACTACCGGGACAGGGAAGCTATGGCTACACCTTC.

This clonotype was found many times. The CDR3 loop reads CASRSRQANTEAFF. Here the CDR3 DNA reads TGTGCCAGCAGGTCGAGACAGGCGAACACTGAAGCTTTCTTT. The J gene is TRBJ1-1, the V gene TRBV11-2; TRBD1 is a possible D gene (6 bases). V lost 6 bases and J 1 base, leaving 12 bases between the germline ends. Germline loops: CDR1 SGHAT, CDR2 FQNNGV. The CDR3 has 14 amino acids. Supplemented by reference TRBV11-2 and TRBJ1-1, the full variable domain reads EAGVAQSPRYKIIEKRQSVAFWCNPISGHATLYWYQQILGQGPKLLIQFQNNGVVDDSQLPKDRFSAERLKGVDSTLKIQPAKLEDSAVYLCASRSRQANTEAFFGQGTRLTVV.

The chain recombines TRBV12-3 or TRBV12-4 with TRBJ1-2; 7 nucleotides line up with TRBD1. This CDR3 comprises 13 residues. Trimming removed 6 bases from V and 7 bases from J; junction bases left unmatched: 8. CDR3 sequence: CASSTDRETGYTF. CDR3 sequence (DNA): TGTGCCAGCAGCACCGACAGGGAGACTGGCTACACCTTC.

This CDR3 is CASSRSAGTGPMNTEAFF. CDR3 DNA sequence: TGTGCCAGCAGCCGATCCGCCGGGACAGGCCCTATGAACACTGAAGCTTTCTTT. V is TRBV5-4 and J is TRBJ1-1, with TRBD1 matching 8 bases. This CDR3 comprises 18 residues. V lost 4 bases and J lost 0; bases outside the gene matches: 14. The V gene's germline CDR1 is SGHNT and CDR2 YYREEE (reference sequence). The full variable domain, completed using reference TRBV5-4 and TRBJ1-1, is ETGVTQSPTHLIKTRGQQVTLRCSSQSGHNTVSWYQQALGQGPQFIFQYYREEENGRGNFPPRFSGLQFPNYSSELNVNALELDDSALYLCASSRSAGTGPMNTEAFFGQGTRLTVV.

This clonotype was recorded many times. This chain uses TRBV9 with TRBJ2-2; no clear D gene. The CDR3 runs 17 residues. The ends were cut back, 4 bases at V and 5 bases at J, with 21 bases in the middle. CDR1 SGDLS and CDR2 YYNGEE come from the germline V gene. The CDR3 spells CASSSPRVGRWTGELFF. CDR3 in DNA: TGTGCCAGCAGCAGCCCTCGTGTCGGGCGTTGGACCGGGGAGCTGTTTTTT.